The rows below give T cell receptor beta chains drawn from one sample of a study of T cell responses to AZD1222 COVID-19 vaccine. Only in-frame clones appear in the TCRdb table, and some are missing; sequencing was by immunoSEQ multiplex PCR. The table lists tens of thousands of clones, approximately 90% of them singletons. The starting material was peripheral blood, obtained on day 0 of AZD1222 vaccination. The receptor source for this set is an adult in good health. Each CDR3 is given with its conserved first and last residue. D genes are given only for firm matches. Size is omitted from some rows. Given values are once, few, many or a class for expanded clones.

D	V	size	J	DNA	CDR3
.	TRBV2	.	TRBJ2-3	TGTGCCAGCCAGACAGGATTTAGCACAGATACGCAGTATTTT	CASQTGFSTDTQYF
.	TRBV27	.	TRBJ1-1	TGTGCCAGCAGTAAACACGGGCACACTGAAGCTTTCTTT	CASSKHGHTEAFF
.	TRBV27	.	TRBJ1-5	TGTGCCAGCAGTTCATCGGGGGGAAGCAATCAGCCCCAGCATTTT	CASSSSGGSNQPQHF
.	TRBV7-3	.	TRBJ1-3	TGTGCCAGCAGCCAAAGTCCCGGTCCCGGAAACACCATATATTTT	CASSQSPGPGNTIYF
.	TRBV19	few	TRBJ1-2	TGTGCCAGTAGTAGTCTTGGGGCTGCGGAATACTATGGCTACACCTTC	CASSSLGAAEYYGYTF
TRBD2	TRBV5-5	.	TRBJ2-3	TGTGCCAGCAGCTTGGCTACTAGCGAGAGCACAGATACGCAGTATTTT	CASSLATSESTDTQYF
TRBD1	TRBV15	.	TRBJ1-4	TGTGCCACCAGCAGGGGTACCGGGACAGGAGAAAAACTGTTTTTT	CATSRGTGTGEKLFF
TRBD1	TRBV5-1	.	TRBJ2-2	TGCGCCAGCAGTTCACTCCAGGGGGCGTCCGGGGAGCTGTTTTTT	CASSSLQGASGELFF
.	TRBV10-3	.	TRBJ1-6	TGTGCCATCAGCCCCCAGTCTAGTAATTCACCCCTCCACTTT	CAISPQSSNSPLHF
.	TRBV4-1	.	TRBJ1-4	TGCGCCAGCAGCCAAGAGCCAGGCGACGAAAAACTGTTTTTT	CASSQEPGDEKLFF